A single sample is the source of the 27 T cell receptor beta chains below, sequenced in a study of T-cell memory formation after mild COVID-19 (dated by TCRdb to the early 2020s). Receptor libraries were prepared by 5' RACE. Sequenced using an Illumina NovaSeq 6000. TCRdb ran its own pipeline on the public reads, namely fastp trimming at Q25 and MiXCR clone calling, and kept in-frame beta chains. Each entry merges the rows of one CDR3 protein and shows their most common DNA and genes. In this sample the table shows around 420,000 distinct CDR3 sequences, 20% to 25% of which occur a single time. Together, the top ten hold 7% to 9.5% of the sample. The sequencing sample was made of PBMCs or a T cell subset sorted from them (not recorded which). Every receptor here comes from an adult woman who had mild COVID-19 (a few samples of this study predate the infection). The sample titles of this study are shuffled in the database, so cell type and time point are left out; the donor was told from shared clones.

The chain recombines TRBV4-1 with TRBJ2-7; TRBD1 aligns across 9 bases. With 0 bases clipped from V and 2 bases from J, the junction kept 5 bases outside the gene matches. The CDR3 extends over 16 amino acids. From germline, CDR1 is MGHRA and CDR2 YSYEKL. The CDR3 bases are TGCGCCAGCAGCCAAGATGGGGGGACAGGGACCTACGAGCAGTACTTC. It specifies CASSQDGGTGTYEQYF.

CDR3 sequence reads: CASSADSTVLHF. CDR3 DNA: TGTGCCAGCAGCGCCGACAGCACAGTGCTCCACTTT. V gene TRBV7-2 combines with J gene TRBJ1-6, with D perhaps TRBD1 (5 bases). The ends were cut back, 5 bases at V and 16 bases at J, with 15 bases in the middle. The CDR3 sequence is 12 residues long. CDR1 is SGHTA, CDR2 FQGNSA, per germline.

There are a few counts of this clonotype. One junction end disagrees with the germline gene, perhaps due to a read error. This chain uses TRBV7-9 with TRBJ2-1; D gene uncertain. Germline CDR1 reads SEHNR; CDR2 reads FQNEAQ (reference sequence). This CDR3 is built from 15 residues. CDR3 DNA sequence: TGTGCCAGCAGCGGCCTGGTGGGCTCCCACAATGAGCAGTTCTTC. Its protein product is CASSGLVGSHNEQFF.

DNA for the CDR3: TGCGCCAGCAGCCAAGATCCCGGGGGCGACCTTTGGCAGACCCAGTACTTC. As protein: CASSQDPGGDLWQTQYF. This chain joins TRBV4-1 and TRBJ2-5; D may correspond to TRBD1 or TRBD2 (6 bases each). Germline V gene data show CDR1 as MGHRA and CDR2 as YSYEKL. This CDR3 contains 17 residues. Trimming removed 0 bases at V and 6 bases at J, with 20 bases between.

In this sample, this clonotype turned up a few times. J is TRBJ2-1 and V is TRBV10-3, with a tentative D call TRBD1 (5 bases). Germline V CDR1 and CDR2: ENHRY, SYGVKD. The V end lost 10 bases, the J end lost 0 bases, and 22 bases lay between the germline ends. The CDR3 has 17 amino acids. The CDR3 loop is CATRADGGFSSYNEQFF. CDR3 DNA: TGTGCCACCAGGGCCGACGGTGGATTCAGCTCCTACAATGAGCAGTTCTTC.

The genes are TRBV7-9 and TRBJ2-1, with D tentatively TRBD1 or TRBD2 (5 bases each). The germline V gene encodes CDR1 SEHNR and CDR2 FQNEAQ (reference sequence). The V and J ends lost 6 bases and 8 bases respectively, with 14 bases between them. This CDR3 region has 13 residues. CDR3 amino acids: CASSWGSSDEQFF. CDR3 sequence (DNA): TGTGCCAGCAGTTGGGGGAGTTCCGATGAGCAGTTCTTC. The whole variable domain, filled in from reference TRBV7-9 and TRBJ2-1, reads DTGVSQNPRHKITKRGQNVTFRCDPISEHNRLYWYRQTLGQGPEFLTYFQNEAQLEKSRLLSDRFSAERPKGSFSTLEIQRTEQGDSAMYLCASSWGSSDEQFFGPGTRLTVL.

J is TRBJ1-1 and V is TRBV18; 9 nucleotides match TRBD1. With 6 bases clipped from V and 5 bases from J, the junction kept 7 bases outside the gene matches. The CDR3 contains 14 residues. Germline V gene data show CDR1 as KGHSH and CDR2 as LQKENI. CDR3 nucleotides: TGTGCCAGCTCTGCGGGACAGGGCCGGACTGAAGCTTTCTTT. This sequence encodes CASSAGQGRTEAFF.

This clonotype was seen only a few times. The chain recombines TRBV4-1 with TRBJ1-2, with D hard to call. The CDR3 covers 13 residues. CDR1 is MGHRA and CDR2 is YSYEKL in the germline V gene. V lost 0 bases and J lost 4, with 6 bases in between. The CDR3 nucleotides read TGCGCCAGCAGCCAAGAGCCAGCCTATGGCTACACCTTC. Translated: CASSQEPAYGYTF.

This clonotype occurred many times. The chain joins TRBV7-9 to TRBJ2-5; no firm D call. From germline, CDR1 is SEHNR and CDR2 FQNEAQ (reference sequence). The V end lost 1 base, the J end lost 4 bases, and 7 bases lay between the germline ends. This CDR3 comprises 13 residues. The DNA of the CDR3 is TGTGCCAGCAGCTTAGATCTGGGAGAGACCCAGTACTTC. Translation gives CASSLDLGETQYF.

The chain recombines TRBV9 with TRBJ1-1, with 7 bases that match TRBD1. Losses at the gene ends were 3 bases for V and 5 bases for J; bases not matched to a gene: 7. Germline V gene sequence: CDR1 SGDLS, CDR2 YYNGEE. The CDR3 length is 14 residues. DNA for the CDR3: TGTGCCAGCAGCGCCCAACAGGGGTTTACTGAAGCTTTCTTT. Residues: CASSAQQGFTEAFF.

The chain combines TRBV6-6 with TRBJ1-2, with 8 bases identical to TRBD1. The germline CDR1 and CDR2 sequences are MNHNY and SVGAGI (reference sequence). J gave up 3 bases and V 0 bases, and 3 bases lay outside the gene matches. The CDR3 has 15 amino acids. The CDR3 loop reads CASSYSTGDHYGYTF. CDR3 sequence (DNA): TGTGCCAGCAGTTACTCGACAGGGGACCACTATGGCTACACCTTC.

This clonotype was found many times. J is TRBJ2-7 and V is TRBV7-2; TRBD1 might be the D (5 bases). Germline V gene data show CDR1 as SGHTA and CDR2 as FQGNSA. V gave up 3 bases and J gave up 6 bases, with 18 bases separating them. The CDR3 spans 15 residues. CDR3 amino acids: CASSLGGAIKGEQYF. CDR3 in DNA: TGTGCCAGCAGCTTGGGTGGGGCCATCAAGGGCGAGCAGTACTTC.

The V call is TRBV12-3 or TRBV12-4, the J call TRBJ1-1; a possible D gene is TRBD1 (5 bases). The CDR3 loop spans 14 amino acids. V lost 2 bases, J lost 6 bases, and 13 bases lay in between. The CDR3 bases are TGTGCCAGCAGTTTATCGGCCGGGGGGGCTGAAGCTTTCTTT. Translated: CASSLSAGGAEAFF.

This sequence joins TRBV23-1 and TRBJ1-5; D is perhaps TRBD1 (5 bases). TRBV23-1 carries the ORF label, with uncertain function. The CDR3 has 16 residues. Trimming took off 4 bases at V and 0 bases at J, with 13 bases between the two ends. The CDR3 spells CASSRRGRYSNQPQHF. The CDR3 DNA sequence: TGCGCCAGCAGTCGGCGGGGCCGATATAGCAATCAGCCCCAGCATTTT.

The chain uses TRBV5-1 and TRBJ2-3; weak D call: TRBD2 (6 bases). The germline V and J ends were trimmed by 6 bases and 0 bases, with 11 bases remaining between them. This CDR3 has 14 amino acids. Germline V gene sequence: CDR1 SGHRS, CDR2 YFSETQ. The CDR3, as DNA: TGCGCCAGCAAGTCGGGGGATAGCACAGATACGCAGTATTTT. Its protein product is CASKSGDSTDTQYF.

The chain is built from TRBV5-1 and TRBJ2-7, with TRBD2 matching 10 bases. Germline V CDR1 and CDR2: SGHRS, YFSETQ. V was pared by 0 bases and J by 0 bases, with 3 bases of the junction left unmatched. The CDR3 length is 16 residues. The CDR3 DNA follows: TGCGCCAGCAGCTTGGGGACTAGCGGTGACTCCTACGAGCAGTACTTC. Amino acids: CASSLGTSGDSYEQYF.

The V call is TRBV20-1, the J call TRBJ1-1; 7 nucleotides line up with TRBD1. CDR3 length: 15 amino acids. The V segment lost 7 bases and the J segment 3 bases; nucleotides outside the gene matches: 14. Germline V lookup: CDR1 DFQATT, CDR2 SNEGSKA (reference sequence). CDR3 bases: TGCAGTGTGGACCGACAGGGTCTGGGGGACACTGAAGCTTTCTTT. Residues: CSVDRQGLGDTEAFF.

V and J are TRBV4-1 and TRBJ2-7; possible D gene TRBD1, 6 bases. There are 17 residues in the CDR3. V gave up 1 base and J gave up 0 bases, with 16 bases separating them. Germline assignment: CDR1 MGHRA and CDR2 YSYEKL. DNA of the CDR3: TGCGCCAGCAGCCAAGGAACTGTGGGGGCCGGCTCCTACGAGCAGTACTTC. Protein: CASSQGTVGAGSYEQYF.

This clonotype was observed at least ten times. For the CDR3, the DNA is TGTGCCAGCAGCCTCACAGGGGCAGAGCAGTTCTTC. This gives the protein CASSLTGAEQFF. The chain couples TRBV6-5 to TRBJ2-1, with 7 bases aligning to TRBD1. CDR3 length: 12 amino acids. Losses at the gene ends were 6 bases for V and 10 bases for J; bases not matched to a gene: 6. Germline lookup yields CDR1 MNHEY and CDR2 SVGAGI.

As to this clonotype: This sequence may be a read error, since a much larger clone differs from it by one base. The CDR3 sequence is CASSVDNQPQHF. CDR3 coding DNA: TGTGCCAGCAGCGTAGACAATCAGCCCCAGCATTTT. This chain connects TRBV7-2 to TRBJ1-5; no reliable D call. Trimming took off 5 bases at V and 3 bases at J, with 5 bases between the two ends. Germline V gene sequence: CDR1 SGHTA, CDR2 FQGNSA. This CDR3 contains 12 residues.

V gene TRBV15 combines with J gene TRBJ2-1; TRBD1 matches 7 bases. In germline, CDR1 is LNHNV, CDR2 YYDKDF (reference sequence). V lost 3 bases to trimming and J lost 0 bases; unmatched junction nucleotides: 8. This CDR3 is 17 amino acids long. This CDR3 is CATSRGWTGGSYNEQFF. The CDR3 coding sequence is TGTGCCACCAGCAGGGGATGGACAGGAGGCTCCTACAATGAGCAGTTCTTC. Full variable domain (remainder filled in from reference TRBV15 and TRBJ2-1): DAMVIQNPRYQVTQFGKPVTLSCSQTLNHNVMYWYQQKSSQAPKLLFHYYDKDFNNEADTPDNFQSRRPNTSFCFLDIRSPGLGDTAMYLCATSRGWTGGSYNEQFFGPGTRLTVL.

V and J are TRBV11-2 and TRBJ2-1, with TRBD2 matching over 14 bases. CDR1 and CDR2 (germline): SGHAT, FQNNGV. CDR3 length: 18 amino acids. J gave up 4 bases and V 7 bases, and 12 bases lay outside the gene matches. CDR3 DNA: TGTGCCAGCAACCACCGGACTAGCGGGAGGCGTGGGTACAATGAGCAGTTCTTC. This encodes CASNHRTSGRRGYNEQFF.

In this sample, this clonotype turned up a few times. CDR3 region: CSAPPRGNSGTQYF. DNA for the CDR3: TGCAGTGCTCCCCCCCGCGGGAATTCGGGGACCCAGTACTTC. V usage is TRBV20-1 and J usage is TRBJ2-5; TRBD2 is a possible D gene (6 bases). The CDR3 is made up of 14 amino acids. Between the trimmed V and J ends, which lost 5 bases and 7 bases, there was a span of 20 bases. CDR1 and CDR2 (germline): DFQATT, SNEGSKA (reference sequence).

J is TRBJ2-1 and V is TRBV5-5, with 13 bases aligning to TRBD2. V shed 0 bases, J shed 0 bases, and the junction held 6 bases outside the gene matches. The V gene's germline CDR1 is SGHKS and CDR2 YYEKEE (reference sequence). CDR3 length equals 19 residues. CDR3: CASSLEGLAGRLSYNEQFF. The CDR3 nucleotides are TGTGCCAGCAGCTTGGAGGGACTAGCGGGACGCCTCTCCTACAATGAGCAGTTCTTC.

This chain uses TRBV7-9 with TRBJ1-2; TRBD1 agrees at 7 bases. Germline loops: CDR1 SEHNR, CDR2 FQNEAQ (reference sequence). Unmatched junction bases numbered 7, after V lost 5 bases and J lost 4 bases. This CDR3 is 14 amino acids long. As DNA, the CDR3 is TGTGCCAGCAGCCCCCGTGGGACAGTCTATGGCTACACCTTC. It is translated as CASSPRGTVYGYTF.

The chain carries TRBV12-3 or TRBV12-4 and TRBJ2-7; 8 nucleotides match TRBD1. V was clipped by 3 bases and J by 5 bases; unmatched bases: 6. CDR3 length: 14 amino acids. The CDR3 DNA is TGTGCCAGCAGTTTGGTCGACAGGGGTGACGAGCAGTACTTC. It is translated as CASSLVDRGDEQYF.

This clonotype came up a few times. V is TRBV12-3 or TRBV12-4 and J is TRBJ1-1; no clear D. V was cut by 5 bases and J by 6 bases, with 10 bases left in between. The CDR3 runs 12 residues. The CDR3 region is CASSDTRSEAFF. CDR3 bases: TGTGCCAGCAGTGATACACGGTCTGAAGCTTTCTTT.